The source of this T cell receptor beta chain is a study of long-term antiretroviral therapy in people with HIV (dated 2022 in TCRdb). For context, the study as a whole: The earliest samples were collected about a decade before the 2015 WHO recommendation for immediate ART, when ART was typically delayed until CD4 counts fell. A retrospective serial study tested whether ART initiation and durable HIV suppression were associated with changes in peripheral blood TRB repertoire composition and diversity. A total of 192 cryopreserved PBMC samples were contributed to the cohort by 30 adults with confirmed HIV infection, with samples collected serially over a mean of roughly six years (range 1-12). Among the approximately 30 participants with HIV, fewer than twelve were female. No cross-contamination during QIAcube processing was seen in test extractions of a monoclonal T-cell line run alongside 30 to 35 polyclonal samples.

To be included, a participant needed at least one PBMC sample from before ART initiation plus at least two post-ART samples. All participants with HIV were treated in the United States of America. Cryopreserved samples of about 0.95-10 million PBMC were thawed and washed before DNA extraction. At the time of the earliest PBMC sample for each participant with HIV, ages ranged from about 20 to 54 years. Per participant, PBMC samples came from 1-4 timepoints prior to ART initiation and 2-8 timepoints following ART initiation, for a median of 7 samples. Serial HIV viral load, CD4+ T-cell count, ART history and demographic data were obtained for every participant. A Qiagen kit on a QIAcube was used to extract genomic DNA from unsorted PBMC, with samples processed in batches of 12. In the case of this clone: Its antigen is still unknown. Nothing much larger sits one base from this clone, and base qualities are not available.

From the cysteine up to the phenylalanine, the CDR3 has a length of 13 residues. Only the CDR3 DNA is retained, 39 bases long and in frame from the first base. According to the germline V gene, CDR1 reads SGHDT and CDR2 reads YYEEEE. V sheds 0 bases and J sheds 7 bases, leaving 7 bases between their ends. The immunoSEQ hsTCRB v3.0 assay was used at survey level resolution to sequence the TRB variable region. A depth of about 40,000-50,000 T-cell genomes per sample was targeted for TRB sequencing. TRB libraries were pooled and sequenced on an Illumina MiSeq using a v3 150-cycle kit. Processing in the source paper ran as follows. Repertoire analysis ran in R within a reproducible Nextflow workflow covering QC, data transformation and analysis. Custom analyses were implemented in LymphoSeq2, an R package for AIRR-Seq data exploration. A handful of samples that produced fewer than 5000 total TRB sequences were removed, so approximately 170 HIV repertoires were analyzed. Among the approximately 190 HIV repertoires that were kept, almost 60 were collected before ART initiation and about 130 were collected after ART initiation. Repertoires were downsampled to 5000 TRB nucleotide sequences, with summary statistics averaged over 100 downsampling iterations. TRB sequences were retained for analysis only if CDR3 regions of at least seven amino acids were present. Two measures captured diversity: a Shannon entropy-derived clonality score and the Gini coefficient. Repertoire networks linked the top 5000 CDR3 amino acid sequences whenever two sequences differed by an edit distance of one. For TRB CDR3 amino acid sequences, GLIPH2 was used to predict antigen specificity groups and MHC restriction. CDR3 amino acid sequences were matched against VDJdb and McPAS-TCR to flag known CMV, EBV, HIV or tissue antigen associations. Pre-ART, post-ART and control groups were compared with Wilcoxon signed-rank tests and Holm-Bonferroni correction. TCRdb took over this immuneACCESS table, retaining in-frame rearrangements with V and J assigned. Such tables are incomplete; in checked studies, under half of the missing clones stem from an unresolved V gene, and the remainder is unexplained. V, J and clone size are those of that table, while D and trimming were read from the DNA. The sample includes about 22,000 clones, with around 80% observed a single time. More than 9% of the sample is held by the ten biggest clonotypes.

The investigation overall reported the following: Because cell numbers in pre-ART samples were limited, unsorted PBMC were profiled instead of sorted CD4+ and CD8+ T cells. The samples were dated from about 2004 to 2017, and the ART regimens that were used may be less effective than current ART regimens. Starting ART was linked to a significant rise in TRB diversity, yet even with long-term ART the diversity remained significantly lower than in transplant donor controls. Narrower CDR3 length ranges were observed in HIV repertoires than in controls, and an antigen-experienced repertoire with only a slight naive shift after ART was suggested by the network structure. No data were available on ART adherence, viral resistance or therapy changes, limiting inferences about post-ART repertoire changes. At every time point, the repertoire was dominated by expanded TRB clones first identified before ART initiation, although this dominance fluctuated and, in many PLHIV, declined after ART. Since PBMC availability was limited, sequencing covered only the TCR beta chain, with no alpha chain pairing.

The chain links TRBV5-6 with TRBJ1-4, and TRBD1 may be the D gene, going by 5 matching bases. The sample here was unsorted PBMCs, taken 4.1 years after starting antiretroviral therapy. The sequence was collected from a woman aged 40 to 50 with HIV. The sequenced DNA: TGTGCCAGCAGCTTGGTAGACAGTGAAAAACTGTTTTTT. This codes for CASSLVDSEKLFF.